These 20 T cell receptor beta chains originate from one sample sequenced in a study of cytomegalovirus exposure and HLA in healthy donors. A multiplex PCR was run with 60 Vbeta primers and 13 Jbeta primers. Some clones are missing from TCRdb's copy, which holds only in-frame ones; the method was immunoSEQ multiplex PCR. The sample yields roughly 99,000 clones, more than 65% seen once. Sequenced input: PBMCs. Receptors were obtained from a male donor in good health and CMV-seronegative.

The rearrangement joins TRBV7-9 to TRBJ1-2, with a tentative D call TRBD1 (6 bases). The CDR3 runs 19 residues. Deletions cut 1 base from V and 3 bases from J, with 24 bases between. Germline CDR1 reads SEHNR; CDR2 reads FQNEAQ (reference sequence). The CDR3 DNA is TGTGCCAGCAGCTTAGGGGCGTTGAGGGGGAGGGAGGATCACTATGGCTACACCTTC. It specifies CASSLGALRGREDHYGYTF.

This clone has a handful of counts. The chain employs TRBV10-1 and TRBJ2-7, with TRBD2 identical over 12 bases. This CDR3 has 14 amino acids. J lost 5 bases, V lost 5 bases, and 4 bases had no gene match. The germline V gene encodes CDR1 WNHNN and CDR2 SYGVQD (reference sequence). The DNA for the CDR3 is TGCGCCAGCAGTACTAGCGGGAGGCCCCACGAGCAGTACTTC. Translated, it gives CASSTSGRPHEQYF.

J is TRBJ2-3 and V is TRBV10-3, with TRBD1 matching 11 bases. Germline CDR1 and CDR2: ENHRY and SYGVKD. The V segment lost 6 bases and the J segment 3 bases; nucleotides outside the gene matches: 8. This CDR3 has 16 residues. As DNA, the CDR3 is TGTGCCATCAGGCGGACAGGGGGCCAGGGTACAGATACGCAGTATTTT. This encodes CAIRRTGGQGTDTQYF.

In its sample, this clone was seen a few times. In DNA form, the CDR3 reads TGTGCCAGTAGGAGAGCGGGACGATCCACTGGGGCCAACGTCCTGACTTTC. Translating gives CASRRAGRSTGANVLTF. J is TRBJ2-6 and V is TRBV19, with 7 nucleotides matching TRBD2. V lost 6 bases and J lost 2; bases outside the gene matches: 10. CDR3 size: 17 residues. Germline CDR1 is LNHDA and CDR2 is SQIVND (reference sequence).

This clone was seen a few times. The CDR3 sequence is CASSLLVGNEQYF. CDR3 sequence (DNA): TGTGCCAGCAGTTTATTAGTCGGGAACGAGCAGTACTTC. This sequence joins TRBV27 and TRBJ2-7; D perhaps matches TRBD2 (5 bases). This CDR3 is built from 13 residues. The germline CDR1 and CDR2 sequences are MNHEY and SMNVEV (reference sequence). The V and J ends lost 1 base and 5 bases respectively, with 9 bases between them.

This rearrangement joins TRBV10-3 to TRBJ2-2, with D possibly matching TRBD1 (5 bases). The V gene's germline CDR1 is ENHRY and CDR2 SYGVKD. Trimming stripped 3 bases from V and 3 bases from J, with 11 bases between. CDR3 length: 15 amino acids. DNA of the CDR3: TGTGCCATCAGTGACTTAGGGGAAGACACCGGGGAGCTGTTTTTT. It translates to CAISDLGEDTGELFF.

CDR3 nucleotides: TGTGCCAGCAGCCAGTTTCCGGGACTAGCGAACTACGAGCAGTACTTC. It specifies CASSQFPGLANYEQYF. The chain couples TRBV11-1 to TRBJ2-7; 10 bases map to TRBD2. CDR1 is SGHAT, CDR2 FQDESV, per germline (reference sequence). With 5 bases clipped from V and 3 bases from J, the junction kept 10 bases outside the gene matches. This CDR3 spans 16 amino acids.

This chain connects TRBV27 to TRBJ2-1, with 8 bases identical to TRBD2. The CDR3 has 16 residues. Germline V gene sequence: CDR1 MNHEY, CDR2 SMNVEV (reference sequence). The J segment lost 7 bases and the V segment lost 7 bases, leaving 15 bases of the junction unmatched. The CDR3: CASTTLPAGVWNEQFF. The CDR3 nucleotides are TGTGCCAGCACCACTCTACCAGCGGGAGTTTGGAATGAGCAGTTCTTC.

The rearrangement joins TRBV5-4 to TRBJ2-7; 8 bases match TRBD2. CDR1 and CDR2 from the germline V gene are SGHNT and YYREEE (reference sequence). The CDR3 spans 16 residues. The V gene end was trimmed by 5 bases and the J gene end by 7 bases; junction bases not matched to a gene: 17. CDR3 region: CASSHKSGRASWEQYF. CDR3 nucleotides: TGTGCCAGCAGTCATAAAAGCGGGAGAGCGTCGTGGGAGCAGTACTTC.

In DNA, the CDR3 is TGTGCCAGCAGGGAGAGGGTGAACACTGAAGCTTTCTTT. Amino acids: CASRERVNTEAFF. This chain uses TRBV6-5 with TRBJ1-1; D ambiguous. V was cut by 6 bases and J by 0 bases, with 8 bases left in between. Germline lookup yields CDR1 MNHEY and CDR2 SVGAGI. The length of the CDR3 is 13 residues.

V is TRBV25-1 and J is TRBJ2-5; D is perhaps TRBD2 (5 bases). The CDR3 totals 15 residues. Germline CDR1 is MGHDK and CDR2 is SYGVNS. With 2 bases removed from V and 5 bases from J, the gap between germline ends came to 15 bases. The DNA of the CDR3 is TGTGCCAGCAGTGAACCCCTAGCAGGACGGGAGACCCAGTACTTC. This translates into CASSEPLAGRETQYF.

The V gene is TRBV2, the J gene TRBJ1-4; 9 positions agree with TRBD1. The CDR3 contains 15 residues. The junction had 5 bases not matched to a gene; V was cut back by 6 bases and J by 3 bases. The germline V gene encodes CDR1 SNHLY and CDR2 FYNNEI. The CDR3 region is CASRTGGTANEKLFF. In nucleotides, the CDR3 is TGTGCCAGCAGAACAGGGGGCACGGCTAATGAAAAACTGTTTTTT.

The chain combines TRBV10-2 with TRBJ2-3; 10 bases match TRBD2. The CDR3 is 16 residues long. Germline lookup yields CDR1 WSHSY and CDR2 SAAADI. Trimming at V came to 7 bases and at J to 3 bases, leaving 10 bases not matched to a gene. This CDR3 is CASMIDLAGVTDTQYF. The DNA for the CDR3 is TGCGCCAGCATGATTGACCTAGCGGGAGTAACAGATACGCAGTATTTT.

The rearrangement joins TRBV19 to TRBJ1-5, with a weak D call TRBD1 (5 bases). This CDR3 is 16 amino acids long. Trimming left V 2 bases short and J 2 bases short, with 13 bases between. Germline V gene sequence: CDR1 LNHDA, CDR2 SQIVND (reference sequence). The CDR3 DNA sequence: TGTGCCAGTAGTATAAGTGGAGTAGGGGGCAATCAGCCCCAGCATTTT. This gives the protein CASSISGVGGNQPQHF.

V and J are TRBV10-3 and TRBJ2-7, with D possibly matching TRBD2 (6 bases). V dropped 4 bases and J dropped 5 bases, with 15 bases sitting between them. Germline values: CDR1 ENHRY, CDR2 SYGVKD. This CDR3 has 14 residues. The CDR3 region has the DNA TGTGCCATCAGTGTCGGGACTGGCACTAACGAGCAGTACTTC. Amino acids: CAISVGTGTNEQYF.

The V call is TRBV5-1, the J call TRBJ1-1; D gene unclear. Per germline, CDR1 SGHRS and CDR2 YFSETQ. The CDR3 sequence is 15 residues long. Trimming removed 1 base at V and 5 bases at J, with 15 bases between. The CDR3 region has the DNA TGCGCCAGCAGCTTGACCGGGCAGCCGGGGACTGAAGCTTTCTTT. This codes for CASSLTGQPGTEAFF.

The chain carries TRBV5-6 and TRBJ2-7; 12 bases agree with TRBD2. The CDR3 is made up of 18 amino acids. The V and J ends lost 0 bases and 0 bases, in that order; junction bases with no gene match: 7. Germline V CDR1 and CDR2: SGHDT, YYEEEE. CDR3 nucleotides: TGTGCCAGCAGCTTGGGGGGGACTAGCGGGTTCTACTCCTACGAGCAGTACTTC. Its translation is CASSLGGTSGFYSYEQYF.

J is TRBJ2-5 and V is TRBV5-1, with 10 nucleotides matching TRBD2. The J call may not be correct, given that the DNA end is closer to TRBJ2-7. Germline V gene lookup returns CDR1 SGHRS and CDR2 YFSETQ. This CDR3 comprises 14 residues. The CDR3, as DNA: TGCGCCAGCAGCCCTAGCGGGAGTCGGGACGAGCAGTACTTC. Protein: CASSPSGSRDEQYF.

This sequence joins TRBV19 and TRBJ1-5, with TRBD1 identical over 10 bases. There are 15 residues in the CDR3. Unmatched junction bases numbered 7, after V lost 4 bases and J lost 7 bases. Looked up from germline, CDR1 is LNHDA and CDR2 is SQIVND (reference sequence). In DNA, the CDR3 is TGTGCCAGTAGTAGTCGACAGGGGGCTCGACAGCCCCAGCATTTT. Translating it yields CASSSRQGARQPQHF.

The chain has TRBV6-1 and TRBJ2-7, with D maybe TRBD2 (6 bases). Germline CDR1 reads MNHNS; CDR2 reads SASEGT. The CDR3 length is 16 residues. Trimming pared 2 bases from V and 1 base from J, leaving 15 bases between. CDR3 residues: CASSELGEAPSYEQYF. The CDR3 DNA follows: TGTGCCAGCAGTGAATTGGGGGAGGCGCCATCCTACGAGCAGTACTTC.